These 22 T cell receptor beta chains originate from one sample sequenced in a study of T cell repertoires in ileal Crohn's disease. The method was immunoSEQ multiplex PCR; TCRdb's version includes in-frame clones alone and lacks a portion of them. The table records roughly 16,000 clones, roughly 90% of them present only once. Stated time point: inflamed ileum from the surgical specimen. The sequenced sample consisted of ileal tissue. The receptor set was obtained from an adult with Crohn's disease.

The V and J genes are TRBV19 and TRBJ1-1; D gene unclear. The CDR3 spans 14 residues. V was clipped by 8 bases and J by 1 base, with 14 bases between them. Germline CDR1 is LNHDA and CDR2 is SQIVND (reference sequence). CDR3 loop: CASLATTANTEAFF. In nucleotides, the CDR3 is TGTGCCAGTCTAGCCACGACCGCGAACACTGAAGCTTTCTTT.

The chain carries TRBV2 and TRBJ1-2, with D perhaps TRBD1 (5 bases). Germline assignment: CDR1 SNHLY and CDR2 FYNNEI. Trimming left V 6 bases short and J 13 bases short, with 15 bases between. The CDR3 contains 11 residues. The CDR3 DNA reads TGTGCCAGCAGACTCTGGGGGGATGTCACCTTC. This translates into CASRLWGDVTF.

V is TRBV5-1 and J is TRBJ1-2; D gene ambiguous. This CDR3 contains 13 residues. V was cut by 0 bases and J by 2 bases, with 5 bases left in between. Germline V gene sequence: CDR1 SGHRS, CDR2 YFSETQ. CDR3 loop: CASSLGPNYGYTF. CDR3 in DNA: TGCGCCAGCAGCTTGGGTCCGAACTATGGCTACACCTTC.

This chain joins TRBV9 and TRBJ1-3, with D possibly matching TRBD1 (6 bases). Germline V gene data show CDR1 as SGDLS and CDR2 as YYNGEE. The CDR3 consists of 13 residues. V was clipped by 10 bases and J by 2 bases, with 13 bases between them. The CDR3 loop reads CASTGGPGNTIYF. The CDR3 region has the DNA TGTGCCTCTACCGGGGGGCCTGGAAACACCATATATTTT.

The chain couples TRBV4-1 to TRBJ2-7; D possibly uses TRBD1 or TRBD2 (5 bases each). CDR1 and CDR2 (germline): MGHRA, YSYEKL. The CDR3 covers 16 residues. Trimming shortened V by 0 bases and J by 6 bases, and 18 bases separated the two germline ends. The CDR3 nucleotides read TGCGCCAGCAGCCAAGATAGCAGGAGTTGGGACCTCGAGCAGTACTTC. This translates into CASSQDSRSWDLEQYF.

This rearrangement joins TRBV6-1 to TRBJ2-1, with D possibly called TRBD1 or TRBD2 (5 bases each). Trimming took 3 bases from V and 0 from J, leaving 21 bases between them. This CDR3 has 19 amino acids. Germline V CDR1 and CDR2: MNHNS, SASEGT. The CDR3 protein is CASSERGRGLFSSYNEQFF. CDR3 bases: TGTGCCAGCAGTGAGAGGGGAAGAGGGCTCTTCAGCTCCTACAATGAGCAGTTCTTC.

The CDR3 sequence is CASASGEQYF. The CDR3 DNA reads TGTGCCAGCGCCAGCGGGGAGCAGTACTTC. The chain carries TRBV6-6 and TRBJ2-7, with D possibly TRBD2 on 6 matching bases. There are 10 residues in the CDR3. V was pared by 8 bases and J by 7 bases, with 9 bases between. Germline CDR1 MNHNY, CDR2 SVGAGI (reference sequence).

The V and J genes are TRBV9 and TRBJ2-1, with a weak D call TRBD2 (6 bases). Deletions cut 2 bases from V and 6 bases from J, with 15 bases between. Germline V gene sequence: CDR1 SGDLS, CDR2 YYNGEE. The CDR3 length is 15 residues. The CDR3 protein is CASSVDPVGGNEQFF. CDR3 DNA sequence: TGTGCCAGCAGCGTGGACCCAGTGGGAGGCAATGAGCAGTTCTTC.

J is TRBJ1-6 and V is TRBV9; 8 nucleotides align to TRBD1. The ends lost 4 bases at V and 7 bases at J; junction bases unmatched: 7. Looked up from germline, CDR1 is SGDLS and CDR2 is YYNGEE. This CDR3 has 15 amino acids. As DNA, the CDR3 is TGTGCCAGCAGCCCACGACAGGGGAGCAATTCACCCCTCCACTTT. This sequence encodes CASSPRQGSNSPLHF.

V usage is TRBV4-2 and J usage is TRBJ2-3; no clear D gene. The V end was cut by 1 base, the J end by 1 base, with 18 bases between. The CDR3 contains 18 residues. Germline CDR1 reads LGHNA; CDR2 reads YNFKEQ. DNA of the CDR3: TGTGCCAGCAGCCAAGCAGCTAAATCACATCCCGGCACAGATACGCAGTATTTT. Its translation: CASSQAAKSHPGTDTQYF.

The rearrangement uses TRBV28 and TRBJ2-7, with 11 positions matching TRBD1. The trim removed 5 bases at V and 6 bases at J, leaving 15 bases unmatched. The CDR3 runs 17 residues. Germline lookup yields CDR1 MDHEN and CDR2 SYDVKM. CDR3 in DNA: TGTGCCAGCAGTACTCCTCTGGGGGGGACAGGGGGTTCCGAGCAGTACTTC. Translated, it gives CASSTPLGGTGGSEQYF.

The V gene is TRBV7-9, the J gene TRBJ1-4; D not certain. V was cut by 8 bases and J by 4 bases, with 8 bases left in between. CDR1 SEHNR and CDR2 FQNEAQ come from the germline V gene (reference sequence). CDR3 length equals 12 residues. The CDR3 DNA is TGTGCCAGCGAAGGACTTAATGAAAAACTGTTTTTT. As protein: CASEGLNEKLFF.

CDR3 loop: CASSLVGAVNEQFF. CDR3 nucleotides: TGTGCCAGCAGTCTGGTAGGGGCCGTTAATGAGCAGTTCTTC. The J gene is TRBJ2-1, the V gene TRBV6-1; TRBD1 might be the D (5 bases). This CDR3 has 14 residues. V dropped 5 bases and J dropped 7 bases, with 15 bases sitting between them. The germline V gene has CDR1 MNHNS and CDR2 SASEGT.

The gene calls are TRBV7-6 and TRBJ2-7, with D unclear. The length of the CDR3 is 14 residues. Trimming removed 1 base from V and 3 bases from J, with 10 bases in between. The germline V gene encodes CDR1 SGHVS and CDR2 FNYEAQ. CDR3 sequence: CASSLGGSGYEQYF. CDR3 DNA: TGTGCCAGCAGCTTAGGAGGTAGTGGCTACGAGCAGTACTTC.

V and J are TRBV28 and TRBJ1-2, with D possibly TRBD1 on 6 matching bases. Germline V gene lookup returns CDR1 MDHEN and CDR2 SYDVKM. The CDR3 runs to 17 residues. V was pared by 6 bases and J by 3 bases, with 23 bases between. The CDR3 DNA reads as TGTGCCAGCAGACCCGGGACATGGGCTCTAGGGGACTATGGCTACACCTTC. This gives the protein CASRPGTWALGDYGYTF.

The rearrangement joins TRBV7-9 to TRBJ2-1; 9 bases map to TRBD2. J gave up 5 bases and V 3 bases, and 8 bases lay outside the gene matches. Per the germline V gene, CDR1 is SEHNR and CDR2 is FQNEAQ (reference sequence). CDR3 size: 16 residues. The CDR3 protein is CASSFYFSGGNNEQFF. The CDR3 DNA reads as TGTGCCAGCAGCTTTTACTTTAGCGGGGGTAACAATGAGCAGTTCTTC.

V usage is TRBV21-1 and J usage is TRBJ2-5. TRBV21-1 is a pseudogene segment. CDR3 size: 16 residues. The CDR3 protein is CASLLRGLGDQETQYF. In nucleotides, the CDR3 is TGTGCCAGCCTTTTGAGAGGGTTGGGGGACCAAGAGACCCAGTACTTC.

The chain has TRBV5-1 and TRBJ1-1; D gene unclear. V lost 0 bases and J lost 2, with 8 bases in between. There are 14 residues in the CDR3. Germline-derived CDR1 and CDR2 are SGHRS and YFSETQ. The CDR3 protein is CASSLVVGNTEAFF. CDR3 DNA sequence: TGCGCCAGCAGCTTGGTGGTTGGTAACACTGAAGCTTTCTTT.

The rearrangement uses TRBV5-1 and TRBJ2-3; D remains ambiguous. This CDR3 spans 11 amino acids. Germline assignment: CDR1 SGHRS and CDR2 YFSETQ. V shed 2 bases and J shed 6 bases, with 4 bases lying between them. The CDR3 DNA reads as TGCGCCAGCAGCTTTGATGATACGCAGTATTTT. It codes for CASSFDDTQYF.

The CDR3 coding sequence is TGTGCCAGCAGCTTGAGAGACCTTAACACTGAAGCTTTCTTT. Translating it yields CASSLRDLNTEAFF. The V call is TRBV5-4, the J call TRBJ1-1, with D unresolved. V shed 1 base and J shed 2 bases, with 9 bases lying between them. The CDR3 contains 14 residues. From germline, CDR1 is SGHNT and CDR2 YYREEE (reference sequence).

This sequence joins TRBV11-3 and TRBJ2-1; TRBD2 might be the D (5 bases). This CDR3 is built from 14 residues. Germline assignment: CDR1 SGHNT and CDR2 YENEEA. V lost 1 base to trimming and J lost 6 bases, with 10 bases between them. This CDR3 is CASSLGSSFNEQFF. In nucleotides, the CDR3 is TGTGCCAGCAGCTTAGGATCTAGCTTCAATGAGCAGTTCTTC.

The chain is built from TRBV7-3 and TRBJ2-2; D is undetermined. This CDR3 region has 14 residues. CDR1 is SGHTA and CDR2 is FQGTGA in the germline V gene. Trimming stripped 2 bases from V and 5 bases from J, with 9 bases between. CDR3 loop: CASSLGPTTGELFF. CDR3 DNA: TGTGCCAGCAGCTTAGGACCTACGACCGGGGAGCTGTTTTTT. Looking up the rest from reference TRBV7-3 and TRBJ2-2 gives the full variable domain: GAGVSQTPSNKVTEKGKYVELRCDPISGHTALYWYRQSLGQGPEFLIYFQGTGAADDSGLPNDRFFAVRPEGSVSTLKIQRTERGDSAVYLCASSLGPTTGELFFGEGSRLTVL.